This TCR beta chain was found in a study of T cells in localized non-small cell lung cancer. Study findings and constraints: Of the top 100 tumor clones, median about 56 were in adjacent lung, around 28 among its top 100.

The CDR3 has 16 residues. Unmatched junction bases numbered 12, after V lost 6 bases and J lost 5 bases. Germline V lookup: CDR1 SNHLY, CDR2 FYNNEI. TCRdb's table, derived via immunoSEQ multiplex PCR, lists solely in-frame clones and lacks some. This sample carries tens of thousands of clones, approximately 88% of them seen once, and the ten largest clones take over 12%. This clone appeared a single time. No antigen is known for it. The receptor was derived from a man aged 40 to 70 with stage I squamous cell lung carcinoma. Specimen: peripheral blood, collected before any cancer treatment. V and J are TRBV2 and TRBJ2-1; 8 nucleotides align to TRBD1. The CDR3 reads CASRRTGLGADNEQFF. The CDR3 DNA sequence: TGTGCCAGCAGAAGGACAGGGTTGGGAGCGGACAATGAGCAGTTCTTC.